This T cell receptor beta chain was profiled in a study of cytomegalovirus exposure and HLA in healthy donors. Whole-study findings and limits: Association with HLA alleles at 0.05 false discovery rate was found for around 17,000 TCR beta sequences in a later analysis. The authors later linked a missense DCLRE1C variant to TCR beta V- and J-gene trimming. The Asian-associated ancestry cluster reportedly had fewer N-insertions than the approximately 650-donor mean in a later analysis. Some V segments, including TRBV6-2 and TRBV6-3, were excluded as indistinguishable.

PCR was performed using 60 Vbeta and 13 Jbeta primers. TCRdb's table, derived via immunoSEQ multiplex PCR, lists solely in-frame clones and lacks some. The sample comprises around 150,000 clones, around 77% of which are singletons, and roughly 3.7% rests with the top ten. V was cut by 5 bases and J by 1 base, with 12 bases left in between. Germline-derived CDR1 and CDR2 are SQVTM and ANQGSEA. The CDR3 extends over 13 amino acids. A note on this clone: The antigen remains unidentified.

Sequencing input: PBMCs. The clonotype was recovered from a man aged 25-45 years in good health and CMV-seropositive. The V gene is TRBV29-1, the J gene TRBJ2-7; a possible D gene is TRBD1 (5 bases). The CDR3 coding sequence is TGCAGCGTTCGGCAGGGATTTTCCTACGAGCAGTACTTC. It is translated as CSVRQGFSYEQYF.